Listed below are T cell receptor beta chains from one sample, sequenced in a study of CD8 T cells in Susac syndrome. TCRdb called the immunoSEQ multiplex PCR reads again in MiXCR, with one record for every CDR3 protein. The sample carries roughly 150,000 distinct CDR3 sequences, about 91% recorded once. Sequenced material: CD4+ T cells from PBMCs. These TCRs come from a human donor in good health. Each CDR3 is given with its conserved first and last residue. The order of the fields is J gene, D gene, V gene, clone size, CDR3 protein, CDR3 DNA. A D gene is named only where the DNA matches it firmly. The size of a clone is reported for some rows only, either as once, few or many, or as a class for expanded clones.

TRBJ1-1,-,TRBV5-1,few,CASSPEGEDTEAFF,TGCGCCAGCAGCCCAGAGGGGGAGGACACTGAAGCTTTCTTT
TRBJ2-2,-,TRBV7-6,-,CASSPRWAGGELFF,TGTGCCAGCAGCCCTCGGTGGGCAGGCGGGGAGCTGTTTTTT
TRBJ2-7,TRBD2,TRBV7-2,-,CASSFSAGGSYEQYF,TGTGCCAGCAGCTTTTCCGCGGGAGGATCCTACGAGCAGTACTTC
TRBJ2-7,-,TRBV7-2,few,CASSLVETYEQYF,TGTGCCAGCAGCTTAGTGGAAACCTACGAGCAGTACTTC
TRBJ1-1,-,TRBV20-1,-,CSALAPLQGTTEAFF,TGCAGTGCTTTAGCCCCCCTACAGGGAACGACTGAAGCTTTCTTT
TRBJ2-5,TRBD2,TRBV5-1,-,CASSLLAGSLETQYF,TGCGCCAGCAGCTTGCTAGCGGGAAGCTTGGAGACCCAGTACTTC
TRBJ1-2,-,TRBV7-2,once,CASSLYPYGYTF,TGTGCCAGCAGCTTATACCCCTATGGCTACACCTTC
TRBJ1-1,-,TRBV30,-,CAWSPKDRNTEAFF,TGTGCCTGGAGTCCCAAGGACAGGAACACTGAAGCTTTCTTT
TRBJ2-3,-,TRBV6-1,-,CATSRGMGRTDTQYF,TGTGCCACCTCCCGGGGGATGGGTCGAACAGATACGCAGTATTTT
TRBJ2-7,-,TRBV20-1,-,CSARESRKAGYYEQYF,TGCAGTGCTAGAGAGAGCCGGAAGGCCGGTTACTACGAGCAGTACTTC
TRBJ2-1,-,TRBV3-1,-,CASSQDTNSYNEQFF,TGTGCCAGCAGCCAAGATACTAACTCCTACAATGAGCAGTTCTTC
TRBJ2-4,-,TRBV20-1,-,CSARVIWSLREPKNIQYF,TGCAGTGCTAGAGTGATTTGGAGTCTGAGGGAGCCCAAAAACATTCAGTACTTC
TRBJ2-2,-,TRBV6-1,-,CASSLQGFQATGELFF,TGTGCCAGCAGCCTTCAGGGGTTCCAAGCCACCGGGGAGCTGTTTTTT
TRBJ2-7,-,TRBV3-1,-,CASSQEGRLSYEQYF,TGTGCCAGCAGCCAAGAAGGCAGACTCTCCTACGAGCAGTACTTC
TRBJ2-1,-,TRBV7-9,-,CASSLVGAKPSNEQFF,TGTGCCAGCAGCTTAGTGGGCGCGAAGCCCTCAAATGAGCAGTTCTTC
TRBJ2-1,-,TRBV20-1,-,CSPPSGLAGNEQFF,TGCAGTCCACCCTCCGGCCTAGCCGGGAATGAGCAGTTCTTC
TRBJ1-5,TRBD1,TRBV2,-,CASSGTGGRNQPQHF,TGTGCCAGCAGTGGGACAGGGGGAAGGAATCAGCCCCAGCATTTT
TRBJ1-3,-,TRBV7-2,-,CASVSQAGNTIYF,TGTGCCAGCGTGAGTCAGGCTGGAAACACCATATATTTT
TRBJ2-3,-,TRBV4-3,-,CASSQERHLHTDTQYF,TGCGCCAGCAGCCAAGAACGTCACCTTCACACAGATACGCAGTATTTT
TRBJ1-1,-,TRBV7-2,-,CASRRQPNTEAFF,TGTGCCAGCCGCCGGCAACCGAACACTGAAGCTTTCTTT
TRBJ2-4,-,TRBV29-1,-,CSVEEGARDIQYF,TGCAGCGTTGAAGAGGGGGCTAGAGACATTCAGTACTTC
TRBJ2-1,TRBD2,TRBV10-3,-,CAISEGLAGRNEQFF,TGTGCCATCAGTGAGGGACTAGCGGGGCGAAATGAGCAGTTCTTC
TRBJ2-1,-,TRBV3-1,-,CASSQAANEQFF,TGTGCCAGCAGCCAAGCGGCTAATGAGCAGTTCTTC
TRBJ1-2,-,TRBV5-1,-,CASSLDEWRGYTF,TGCGCCAGCAGCTTGGATGAGTGGCGCGGCTACACCTTC
TRBJ1-1,-,TRBV5-1,-,CASSLAQGANTEAFF,TGCGCCAGCAGCTTGGCGCAGGGCGCGAACACTGAAGCTTTCTTT
TRBJ1-5,-,TRBV6-5,-,CASSKGVGNQPQHF,TGTGCCAGCAGTAAGGGGGTAGGCAATCAGCCCCAGCATTTT
TRBJ2-2,-,TRBV5-1,-,CASSLFAGELFF,TGCGCCAGCAGTCTGTTTGCCGGGGAGCTGTTTTTT
TRBJ2-7,-,TRBV5-4,-,CASSLDRSSYEQYF,TGTGCCAGCAGCTTGGATCGAAGCTCCTACGAGCAGTACTTC
TRBJ1-1,-,TRBV2,-,CASSEQGNTEAFF,TGTGCCAGCAGTGAACAGGGGAACACTGAAGCTTTCTTT
TRBJ2-1,TRBD2,TRBV12-3/TRBV12-4,-,CASKGRGGYNEQFF,TGTGCCAGCAAGGGGCGGGGGGGATACAATGAGCAGTTCTTC
TRBJ2-2,TRBD1,TRBV20-1,-,CSAPGRGPFNGELFF,TGCAGTGCTCCCGGCAGGGGGCCCTTTAACGGGGAGCTGTTTTTT
TRBJ2-7,-,TRBV20-1,few,CSARGRVYEQYF,TGCAGTGCTAGGGGACGAGTATACGAGCAGTACTTC
TRBJ2-7,-,TRBV2,-,CASSEAMYSYEQYF,TGTGCCAGCAGTGAAGCCATGTATTCCTACGAGCAGTACTTC
TRBJ1-5,TRBD1,TRBV19,-,CASTPDRAGQPQHF,TGTGCCAGTACCCCGGACAGGGCGGGTCAGCCCCAGCATTTT
TRBJ2-5,TRBD2,TRBV5-1,-,CASSTRLAGGGETQYF,TGCGCCAGCAGCACACGACTAGCGGGAGGAGGGGAGACCCAGTACTTC
TRBJ1-1,-,TRBV11-2,once,CASSLTETTEAFF,TGTGCCAGCAGCTTAACTGAGACAACTGAAGCTTTCTTT
TRBJ2-1,TRBD2,TRBV10-3,once,CAISLERELYNEQFF,TGTGCCATCAGCCTTGAGCGGGAGCTCTACAATGAGCAGTTCTTC
TRBJ1-1,-,TRBV5-4,-,CASSLDTEAFF,TGTGCCAGCAGCTTGGACACTGAAGCTTTCTTT
TRBJ2-7,-,TRBV20-1,-,CSASVKTYEQYF,TGCAGTGCGAGTGTCAAAACCTACGAGCAGTACTTC
TRBJ2-7,TRBD1,TRBV29-1,-,CSVEPGQGDEQYF,TGCAGCGTAGAACCGGGACAGGGGGACGAGCAGTACTTC